What follows are 6 T cell receptor beta chains derived from one specimen sequenced in a study of shared T cell receptors in the human thymus. Profiled with immunoSEQ multiplex PCR; TCRdb holds only in-frame clones, not every one. The sample consists of fewer than 700,000 clones, around nine tenths of them appearing once. The same data also went into a second study, on human thymus T cells.

What was sequenced was thymocytes. Every receptor here comes from a boy in the first two years of life with a congenital heart defect.

The chain links TRBV7-2 to TRBJ2-7; possible D gene TRBD2, 6 bases. Looked up from germline, CDR1 is SGHTA and CDR2 is FQGNSA. Trimming removed 3 bases at V and 0 bases at J, with 12 bases between. This CDR3 is built from 15 residues. Written as DNA, the CDR3 is TGTGCCAGCAGCTTCGGGGGAGTCCCCTCCTACGAGCAGTACTTC. Protein: CASSFGGVPSYEQYF.

The rearrangement joins TRBV4-3 to TRBJ2-4; TRBD2 agrees at 8 bases. Germline V gives CDR1 LGHNA, CDR2 YSLEER. With 0 bases clipped from V and 3 bases from J, the junction kept 10 bases outside the gene matches. This CDR3 is built from 18 residues. CDR3 region: CASSQEETGGRDKNIQYF. CDR3 bases: TGCGCCAGCAGCCAAGAGGAGACGGGAGGGCGCGACAAAAACATTCAGTACTTC.

The chain has TRBV29-1 and TRBJ2-1, with 9 bases fitting TRBD2. Germline V gene data show CDR1 as SQVTM and CDR2 as ANQGSEA. With 4 bases clipped from V and 7 bases from J, the junction kept 14 bases outside the gene matches. The CDR3 has 16 amino acids. CDR3 region: CSVVRGSGSWSNEQFF. The CDR3 nucleotides read TGCAGCGTTGTACGAGGTAGCGGGAGTTGGAGTAATGAGCAGTTCTTC.

This clone was seen only a few times. The rearrangement uses TRBV6-4 and TRBJ2-6; D is uncertain. Germline CDR1 and CDR2: MRHNA and SNTAGT. Trimming shortened V by 5 bases and J by 0 bases, and 8 bases separated the two germline ends. There are 15 residues in the CDR3. CDR3 region: CASSSRFSGANVLTF. The CDR3 DNA reads TGTGCCAGCAGTTCCAGGTTCTCTGGGGCCAACGTCCTGACTTTC.

This clone was counted a few times. The chain employs TRBV10-2 and TRBJ2-7; maybe TRBD2 (6 bases). The germline V and J ends were trimmed by 1 base and 12 bases, with 10 bases remaining between them. The CDR3 contains 11 residues. Germline V gene lookup returns CDR1 WSHSY and CDR2 SAAADI. Written as DNA, the CDR3 is TGCGCCAGCAGTGAGTGGGCGGGGCTGTACTTC. Translated: CASSEWAGLYF.

The rearrangement joins TRBV19 to TRBJ2-5, with D maybe TRBD1 (6 bases). The V gene lost 5 bases and the J gene lost 0 bases, with 13 bases spanning the gap. The CDR3 has 15 amino acids. Germline V gene data show CDR1 as LNHDA and CDR2 as SQIVND (reference sequence). As DNA, the CDR3 is TGTGCCAGTAGTCTTGGGACACGAGACCAAGAGACCCAGTACTTC. As protein: CASSLGTRDQETQYF.